The rows below give T cell receptor beta chains drawn from one sample of a study of immune heterogeneity within non-small cell lung tumors. TCRdb reprocessed the multiplex PCR reads with MiXCR, giving one entry per CDR3 protein. The table lists roughly 14,000 distinct CDR3 sequences, about 30% of them singletons, with about 4.3% in the top ten. Input material: lung tumor tissue. The receptors were sampled from a man aged 40-49 years with non-small cell lung cancer. CDR3s include the opening cysteine and the closing phenylalanine or tryptophan. Each record gives: J gene, clone size, CDR3 length, V gene, CDR3 protein. Clone size is stated in some rows and not others, as once, few, many or a class when expanded.

j_call: TRBJ2-5; clone_size: .; cdr3_length: 12; v_call: TRBV7-2; cdr3_aa: CASSLWRETQYF
j_call: TRBJ2-3; clone_size: few; cdr3_length: 12; v_call: TRBV7-7; cdr3_aa: CASSLGVDTQYF
j_call: TRBJ2-7; clone_size: many; cdr3_length: 17; v_call: TRBV5-1; cdr3_aa: CASSPGTSGHKSYEQYF
j_call: TRBJ2-7; clone_size: .; cdr3_length: 13; v_call: TRBV7-8; cdr3_aa: CASSLSPEGEQYF
j_call: TRBJ1-1; clone_size: many; cdr3_length: 14; v_call: TRBV27; cdr3_aa: CATRWGRTSHDAFF
j_call: TRBJ2-2; clone_size: .; cdr3_length: 19; v_call: TRBV4-2; cdr3_aa: CASSQDRLAGTNDTGELFF
j_call: TRBJ1-4; clone_size: .; cdr3_length: 14; v_call: TRBV20-1; cdr3_aa: CSASRGRMWEKLFF
j_call: TRBJ2-1; clone_size: few; cdr3_length: 17; v_call: TRBV19; cdr3_aa: CASSIGPGQPSYNEQFF
j_call: TRBJ2-7; clone_size: few; cdr3_length: 14; v_call: TRBV5-1; cdr3_aa: CASSLLAGEGEQYF
j_call: TRBJ1-1; clone_size: many; cdr3_length: 14; v_call: TRBV20-1; cdr3_aa: CSARSRAGDTEAFF
j_call: TRBJ1-5; clone_size: few; cdr3_length: 15; v_call: TRBV4-1; cdr3_aa: CASSQVQGLGQPQHF
j_call: TRBJ2-5; clone_size: few; cdr3_length: 12; v_call: TRBV20-1; cdr3_aa: CSARDPGETQYF
j_call: TRBJ2-7; clone_size: few; cdr3_length: 16; v_call: TRBV5-5; cdr3_aa: CASSLALTGESYEQYF